A single sample is the source of the 21 T cell receptor beta chains below, sequenced in a study of shared T cell receptors in the human thymus. TCRdb's table, derived via immunoSEQ multiplex PCR, lists solely in-frame clones and lacks some. The repertoire consists of just under 550,000 clones, with 75% to 80% occurring once and the leading ten covering about 0.013%. These records were also assigned to another study, of human thymus T cells.

Material for sequencing was thymocytes. These receptors all stem from a boy under two years old with a congenital heart defect.

On this clone itself: Other DNA sequences in the same sample also yield this CDR3. The genes are TRBV29-1 and TRBJ2-5; D ambiguous. Germline V gene data show CDR1 as SQVTM and CDR2 as ANQGSEA. V was cut by 5 bases and J by 8 bases, with 15 bases left in between. CDR3 length equals 12 residues. The CDR3 DNA follows: TGCAGCGTTCCAAGACCGGGTCGTACCCAGTACTTC. As protein: CSVPRPGRTQYF.

This clone was observed a handful of times. The chain uses TRBV5-1 and TRBJ2-7, with a weak D call TRBD2 (5 bases). V lost 4 bases and J 6 bases, leaving 17 bases between the germline ends. The CDR3 totals 14 residues. Germline lookup yields CDR1 SGHRS and CDR2 YFSETQ. CDR3 coding DNA: TGCGCCAGCAGCCACGGGGTCCCCGTCTCCGAGCAGTACTTC. Its translation: CASSHGVPVSEQYF.

The gene calls are TRBV6-5 and TRBJ2-5; maybe TRBD2 (6 bases). The CDR3 sequence is 15 residues long. Trimming pared 6 bases from V and 2 bases from J, leaving 16 bases between. Germline CDR1 MNHEY, CDR2 SVGAGI. CDR3 protein: CASSLAGPVQETQYF. CDR3 nucleotides: TGTGCCAGCAGCCTCGCGGGGCCCGTACAAGAGACCCAGTACTTC.

The chain is built from TRBV30 and TRBJ1-2; 7 bases map to TRBD1. Germline V CDR1 and CDR2: GTSNPN, SVGIG (reference sequence). This CDR3 comprises 13 residues. Losses at the gene ends were 2 bases for V and 6 bases for J; bases not matched to a gene: 6. CDR3 bases: TGTGCCTGGAGTCTACCCAGGGGGGATGGCTACACCTTC. Its translation: CAWSLPRGDGYTF.

The chain recombines TRBV27 with TRBJ1-2; 10 nucleotides match TRBD1. Germline loops: CDR1 MNHEY, CDR2 SMNVEV (reference sequence). CDR3 size: 15 residues. The ends lost 6 bases at V and 8 bases at J; junction bases unmatched: 12. The CDR3 loop is CASSPAGQGLIGYTF. Here the CDR3 DNA reads TGTGCCAGCAGCCCGGCGGGACAGGGGTTAATAGGCTACACCTTC.

As to this clone: An end of the junction does not agree with germline; a read error may underlie this. The J gene is TRBJ1-4, the V gene TRBV9; 11 bases are a match to TRBD1. This CDR3 has 16 amino acids. CDR1 is SGDLS and CDR2 is YYNGEE in the germline V gene. The CDR3 region has the DNA TGTGCCAGCAGCCCATACGGACAGGGGGCTAAAGAAAAACTGTTTTTT. Translating it yields CASSPYGQGAKEKLFF. Variable domain in full (rest from reference TRBV9 and TRBJ1-4): DSGVTQTPKHLITATGQRVTLRCSPRSGDLSVYWYQQSLDQGLQFLIQYYNGEERAKGNILERFSAQQFPDLHSELNLSSLELGDSALYFCASSPYGQGAKEKLFFGSGTQLSVL.

The chain carries TRBV19 and TRBJ2-7, with TRBD2 as a possible D gene (5 bases). The CDR3 consists of 15 residues. Germline loops: CDR1 LNHDA, CDR2 SQIVND (reference sequence). Trimming removed 6 bases from V and 2 bases from J, with 17 bases in between. The CDR3 DNA reads TGTGCCAGTAGCCTAATAGCGCATACTACCTACGAGCAGTACTTC. It yields the protein CASSLIAHTTYEQYF.

The chain recombines TRBV27 with TRBJ2-1; 9 bases match TRBD2. V shed 8 bases, J shed 6 bases, and the junction held 29 bases outside the gene matches. This CDR3 has 21 residues. CDR1 and CDR2 (germline): MNHEY, SMNVEV (reference sequence). DNA of the CDR3: TGTGCCAGCTCCTGCCGAATCGGGGGTTCTAGCGGGAACACAAGACTCAATGAGCAGTTCTTC. Residues: CASSCRIGGSSGNTRLNEQFF.

The genes are TRBV11-3 and TRBJ2-7; 7 bases line up with TRBD2. CDR1 and CDR2 (germline): SGHNT, YENEEA. The CDR3 is 15 residues long. Trimming removed 5 bases from V and 2 bases from J; junction bases left unmatched: 9. CDR3 protein: CASSQRASGPYEQYF. The CDR3 nucleotides are TGTGCCAGCAGCCAGCGCGCTAGCGGACCCTACGAGCAGTACTTC.

V and J are TRBV27 and TRBJ2-1; TRBD2 agrees at 9 bases. The germline V gene encodes CDR1 MNHEY and CDR2 SMNVEV (reference sequence). This CDR3 region has 17 residues. V gave up 2 bases and J gave up 5 bases; unmatched junction bases: 10. CDR3 DNA sequence: TGTGCCAGCAGTTTACGCGCGGGAGGGCTCCCTAACAATGAGCAGTTCTTC. It translates to CASSLRAGGLPNNEQFF.

The chain links TRBV30 to TRBJ2-2, with D perhaps matching TRBD1 (5 bases). Germline CDR1 is GTSNPN and CDR2 is SVGIG (reference sequence). The CDR3 loop spans 13 amino acids. V was cut by 3 bases and J by 3 bases, with 8 bases left in between. CDR3 protein: CAWSLRDTGELFF. The CDR3 nucleotides read TGTGCCTGGAGCCTCAGGGACACCGGGGAGCTGTTTTTT.

This clone was counted a single time. The chain joins TRBV20-1 to TRBJ1-2; 8 bases match TRBD1. CDR3 length: 11 amino acids. V shed 5 bases, J shed 8 bases, and the junction held 4 bases outside the gene matches. Germline V lookup: CDR1 DFQATT, CDR2 SNEGSKA (reference sequence). CDR3 nucleotide sequence: TGCAGTGCTGACAGGGGACGCGGCTACACCTTC. Its translation is CSADRGRGYTF.

CDR3 nucleotide sequence: TGTGCCAGCAGCTTAGCGGGGAGGTGGGATTCCCCGGGCGACACTGAAGCTTTCTTT. It encodes CASSLAGRWDSPGDTEAFF. V gene TRBV7-9 combines with J gene TRBJ1-1; D is unclear. The germline V and J ends were trimmed by 0 bases and 3 bases, with 23 bases remaining between them. Germline CDR1 is SEHNR and CDR2 is FQNEAQ (reference sequence). The CDR3 consists of 19 residues. The full variable domain, with the rest looked up from reference TRBV7-9 and TRBJ1-1, is DTGVSQNPRHKITKRGQNVTFRCDPISEHNRLYWYRQTLGQGPEFLTYFQNEAQLEKSRLLSDRFSAERPKGSFSTLEIQRTEQGDSAMYLCASSLAGRWDSPGDTEAFFGQGTRLTVV.

J is TRBJ1-5 and V is TRBV27; TRBD1 might be the D (6 bases). V lost 10 bases and J 1 base, leaving 17 bases between the germline ends. Germline V gene sequence: CDR1 MNHEY, CDR2 SMNVEV (reference sequence). This CDR3 contains 15 residues. The CDR3 is CAIPGEGMSNQPQHF. The CDR3 coding sequence is TGTGCCATCCCAGGGGAGGGGATGAGCAATCAGCCCCAGCATTTT.

V usage is TRBV5-6 and J usage is TRBJ2-7; TRBD2 agrees at 7 bases. V dropped 1 base and J dropped 2; count of bases not matched to a gene: 6. Germline CDR1 SGHDT, CDR2 YYEEEE. The CDR3 has 15 residues. CDR3 protein: CASSLLASGAYEQYF. The CDR3 DNA is TGTGCCAGCAGCTTGCTGGCTAGCGGAGCCTACGAGCAGTACTTC.

J is TRBJ2-3 and V is TRBV7-9, with 12 positions matching TRBD1. Trimming took 2 bases from V and 4 from J; bases not matched to a gene: 10. Germline CDR1 and CDR2: SEHNR and FQNEAQ (reference sequence). This CDR3 has 18 residues. The CDR3 protein is CASSLWDGGQGASDTQYF. Here the CDR3 DNA reads TGTGCCAGCAGCTTATGGGATGGGGGACAGGGGGCATCAGATACGCAGTATTTT.

The CDR3 loop reads CASSFRLAVYNEQFF. The CDR3 region has the DNA TGTGCCAGCAGTTTCCGGCTAGCGGTGTACAATGAGCAGTTCTTC. The V and J genes are TRBV28 and TRBJ2-1; 7 positions match TRBD2. Germline V gene data show CDR1 as MDHEN and CDR2 as SYDVKM. This CDR3 region has 15 residues. The J segment lost 4 bases and the V segment lost 3 bases, leaving 6 bases of the junction unmatched. Variable domain in full (rest from reference TRBV28 and TRBJ2-1): DVKVTQSSRYLVKRTGEKVFLECVQDMDHENMFWYRQDPGLGLRLIYFSYDVKMKEKGDIPEGYSVSREKKERFSLILESASTNQTSMYLCASSFRLAVYNEQFFGPGTRLTVL.

The chain carries TRBV7-4 and TRBJ2-4; 8 bases match TRBD1. Germline assignment: CDR1 SGHVT and CDR2 SQSDAQ. This CDR3 has 16 residues. J was trimmed by 0 bases and V by 5 bases; bases with no gene match: 6. The CDR3 loop reads CASSRQGTLAKNIQYF. The CDR3 DNA is TGTGCCAGCAGCCGACAGGGGACCTTAGCCAAAAACATTCAGTACTTC.

This clone has more than one count but fewer than ten. V gene TRBV7-2 combines with J gene TRBJ1-5; D gene unclear. V dropped 1 base and J dropped 3 bases, with 13 bases sitting between them. The CDR3 has 16 amino acids. Per the germline V gene, CDR1 is SGHTA and CDR2 is FQGNSA. CDR3 loop: CASSLEEGPNNQPQHF. The CDR3 region has the DNA TGTGCCAGCAGCTTAGAGGAGGGCCCCAACAATCAGCCCCAGCATTTT.

V gene TRBV27 combines with J gene TRBJ2-3, with 11 bases identical to TRBD1. V gave up 6 bases and J gave up 5 bases; unmatched junction bases: 13. This CDR3 has 17 residues. Germline V gene data show CDR1 as MNHEY and CDR2 as SMNVEV (reference sequence). As DNA, the CDR3 is TGTGCCAGCAGCCCCCGGACAGGGGGCGAGTTTTTAGATACGCAGTATTTT. Its translation: CASSPRTGGEFLDTQYF.

V is TRBV4-3 and J is TRBJ2-3, with 10 bases identical to TRBD2. The J segment lost 2 bases and the V segment lost 0 bases, leaving 8 bases of the junction unmatched. CDR1 and CDR2 (germline): LGHNA, YSLEER. The CDR3 has 18 amino acids. CDR3 sequence reads: CASSQELAGYPPTDTQYF. The CDR3 nucleotides read TGCGCCAGCAGCCAAGAACTAGCGGGGTATCCCCCCACAGATACGCAGTATTTT.